One sample yielded the 16 T cell receptor beta chains listed below, sequenced in a study of T cells in Graves' hyperthyroidism and ophthalmopathy. Amplification targeted TCR beta CDR3 regions from RNA transcripts. With the HTBI primer set, the TCR CDR3 went through a first round of RT-PCR. One entry per CDR3 protein, called by TCRdb with MiXCR from the multiplex PCR reads. The table has around 240,000 distinct CDR3 sequences, more than 14% seen once. The sample was blood. These receptors were obtained from a woman in her 40s with Graves' hyperthyroidism that later progressed to Graves' ophthalmopathy.

Comments on this clonotype: In this CDR3 the conserved last residue, phenylalanine or tryptophan, is missing, so a read error is likely. The chain carries TRBV7-6 and TRBJ2-3, with D unresolved. Germline V gives CDR1 SGHVS, CDR2 FNYEAQ. Trimming pared 0 bases from V and 2 bases from J, leaving 6 bases between. There are 14 residues in the CDR3. CDR3 region: CASSLAQDTDTQYI. CDR3 sequence (DNA): TGTGCCAGCAGCTTAGCGCAGGACACAGATACGCAGTATATT.

This clonotype was recorded many times. The chain carries TRBV11-2 and TRBJ1-3; D not certain. Germline-derived CDR1 and CDR2 are SGHAT and FQNNGV. There are 13 residues in the CDR3. The ends were cut back, 1 base at V and 4 bases at J, with 5 bases in the middle. In DNA form, the CDR3 reads TGTGCCAGCAGCTTAGCCTTCGGAAACACCATATATTTT. Translated, it gives CASSLAFGNTIYF.

At least ten counts were recorded for this clonotype. V is TRBV6-1 and J is TRBJ2-1; D uncertain. CDR3 size: 13 residues. Germline CDR1 is MNHNS and CDR2 is SASEGT. Deletions cut 0 bases from V and 9 bases from J, with 9 bases between. CDR3 DNA sequence: TGTGCCAGCAGTGAAGCGTTCCTGTCTGAGCAGTTCTTC. Its translation is CASSEAFLSEQFF.

This clonotype was recorded at least ten times. The chain links TRBV13 to TRBJ2-6; D possibly corresponds to TRBD1 (6 bases). V dropped 8 bases and J dropped 1 base, with 15 bases sitting between them. In germline, CDR1 is PRHDT, CDR2 FYEKMQ (reference sequence). This CDR3 is built from 16 residues. The CDR3 bases are TGTGCCAGCTTGAGGCAGGGGCGGTCTGGGGCCAACGTCCTGACTTTC. Translated: CASLRQGRSGANVLTF.

The sample holds many counts of this clonotype. V usage is TRBV3-1 and J usage is TRBJ1-1, with 9 bases fitting TRBD1. The CDR3 consists of 19 residues. V dropped 5 bases and J dropped 1; count of bases not matched to a gene: 17. Germline CDR1 and CDR2: LGHDT and YNNKEL (reference sequence). The CDR3 DNA reads as TGTGCCAGCAGCGAAAACTGGGGACAGGGAGGGACCGCGAACACTGAAGCTTTCTTT. This translates into CASSENWGQGGTANTEAFF. Filled out from reference TRBV3-1 and TRBJ1-1, the complete variable domain reads DTAVSQTPKYLVTQMGNDKSIKCEQNLGHDTMYWYKQDSKKFLKIMFSYNNKELIINETVPNRFSPKSPDKAHLNLHINSLELGDSAVYFCASSENWGQGGTANTEAFFGQGTRLTVV.

This clonotype has at least ten counts. The V gene is TRBV4-2, the J gene TRBJ2-2, with 7 bases identical to TRBD2. This CDR3 has 18 residues. Germline V gene data show CDR1 as LGHNA and CDR2 as YNFKEQ. Losses at the gene ends were 0 bases for V and 4 bases for J; bases not matched to a gene: 11. CDR3 DNA: TGTGCCAGCAGCCAAGAAGTTCCGAGCGGGAAGCTCACCGGGGAGCTGTTTTTT. Protein: CASSQEVPSGKLTGELFF.

V gene TRBV11-2 combines with J gene TRBJ2-5; D is unresolved. Deletions cut 4 bases from V and 5 bases from J, with 11 bases between. This CDR3 comprises 13 residues. CDR1 and CDR2 (germline): SGHAT, FQNNGV. The chain's CDR3 is CASSSRTRETQYF. In nucleotides, the CDR3 is TGTGCCAGCAGCTCGAGAACTCGGGAGACCCAGTACTTC.

In its sample, this clonotype was seen a few times. This sequence joins TRBV18 and TRBJ1-3; possibly TRBD1 for D (6 bases). The ends were cut back, 3 bases at V and 0 bases at J, with 15 bases in the middle. Germline CDR1 reads KGHSH; CDR2 reads LQKENI. This CDR3 comprises 17 residues. The CDR3 reads CASSPTGTQDSGNTIYF. As DNA, the CDR3 is TGTGCCAGCTCACCCACAGGGACTCAAGACTCTGGAAACACCATATATTTT.

There are many counts of this clonotype. CDR3 coding DNA: TGTGCCAGCAGCCAAGCGGCGGGCTGGTACACTGAAGCTTTCTTT. Translating it yields CASSQAAGWYTEAFF. V is TRBV3-1 and J is TRBJ1-1; no definite D call. Trimming removed 1 base from V and 3 bases from J, with 12 bases in between. The CDR3 covers 15 residues. The germline V gene encodes CDR1 LGHDT and CDR2 YNNKEL (reference sequence).

This clonotype was recorded many times. This chain uses TRBV20-1 with TRBJ1-5; D possibly corresponds to TRBD1 (5 bases). V dropped 4 bases and J dropped 1 base, with 8 bases sitting between them. CDR1 and CDR2 from the germline V gene are DFQATT and SNEGSKA (reference sequence). The CDR3 runs 13 residues. The DNA for the CDR3 is TGCAGTGCTAAAGGGGACAGCAATCAGCCCCAGCATTTT. Its translation is CSAKGDSNQPQHF.

Here the CDR3 reads CASSEDSGSITETQYF. CDR3 sequence (DNA): TGTGCCAGCAGTGAAGATAGCGGGAGTATTACGGAGACCCAGTACTTC. This chain connects TRBV2 to TRBJ2-5, with 9 bases fitting TRBD2. V was pared by 1 base and J by 5 bases, with 8 bases of the junction left unmatched. Germline assignment: CDR1 SNHLY and CDR2 FYNNEI. The CDR3 extends over 16 amino acids.

The V call is TRBV19, the J call TRBJ2-7, with 9 bases matching TRBD2. Germline V CDR1 and CDR2: LNHDA, SQIVND (reference sequence). V lost 7 bases to trimming and J lost 7 bases; unmatched junction nucleotides: 14. The CDR3 contains 15 residues. CDR3 protein: CASNISLAGEGEQYF. The CDR3 DNA reads TGTGCCAGTAATATCTCATTAGCGGGAGAAGGGGAGCAGTACTTC.

Ten or more counts support this clonotype. The chain joins TRBV27 to TRBJ2-7; weak D call: TRBD1 (6 bases). V was shortened by 6 bases and J by 5 bases, with 8 bases between the two germline ends. Germline V lookup: CDR1 MNHEY, CDR2 SMNVEV (reference sequence). This CDR3 has 11 residues. The CDR3 protein is CASSQGNEQYF. Here the CDR3 DNA reads TGTGCCAGCAGCCAGGGGAACGAGCAGTACTTC.

This clonotype was seen many times. This chain joins TRBV11-2 and TRBJ1-4; weak D call: TRBD1 (5 bases). The CDR3 has 14 amino acids. Trimming removed 4 bases at V and 4 bases at J, with 10 bases between. Germline CDR1 reads SGHAT; CDR2 reads FQNNGV. CDR3 sequence reads: CASSSGDLNEKLFF. CDR3 coding DNA: TGTGCCAGCAGCTCCGGGGACCTTAATGAAAAACTGTTTTTT.

In this sample, this clonotype turned up a few times. This sequence joins TRBV7-9 and TRBJ2-3; D is undetermined. Germline loops: CDR1 SEHNR, CDR2 FQNEAQ (reference sequence). The length of the CDR3 is 14 residues. V was shortened by 11 bases and J by 1 base, with 16 bases between the two germline ends. CDR3 sequence: CAPAPSGGTDTQYF. The CDR3, as DNA: TGTGCCCCAGCCCCGTCTGGGGGCACAGATACGCAGTATTTT.

This clonotype has at least ten counts. This chain uses TRBV11-2 with TRBJ2-1, with 8 positions matching TRBD1. Trimming cost V 2 bases and J 4 bases; bases outside gene matches: 10. This CDR3 has 17 amino acids. Germline V CDR1 and CDR2: SGHAT, FQNNGV. This CDR3 reads CASSLRAGGVSYNEQFF. The CDR3 region has the DNA TGTGCCAGCAGCTTACGGGCAGGGGGCGTTTCTTACAATGAGCAGTTCTTC.